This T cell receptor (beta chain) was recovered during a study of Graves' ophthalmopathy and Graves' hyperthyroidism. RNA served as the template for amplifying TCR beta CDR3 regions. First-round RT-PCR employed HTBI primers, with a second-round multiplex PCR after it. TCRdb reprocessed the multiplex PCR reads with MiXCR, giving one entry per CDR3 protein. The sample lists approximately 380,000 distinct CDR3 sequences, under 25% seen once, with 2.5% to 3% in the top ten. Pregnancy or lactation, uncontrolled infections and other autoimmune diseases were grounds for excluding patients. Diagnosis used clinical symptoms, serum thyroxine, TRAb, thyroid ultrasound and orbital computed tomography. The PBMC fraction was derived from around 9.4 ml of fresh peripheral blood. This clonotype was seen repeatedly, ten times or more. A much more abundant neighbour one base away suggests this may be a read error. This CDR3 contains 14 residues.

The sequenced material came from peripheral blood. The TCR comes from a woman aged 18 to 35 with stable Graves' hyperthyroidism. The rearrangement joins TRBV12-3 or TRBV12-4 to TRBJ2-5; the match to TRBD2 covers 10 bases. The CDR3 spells CANSPLAGVETQYF. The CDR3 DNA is TGTGCCAACAGTCCTCTAGCGGGAGTAGAGACCCAGTACTTC.